A single sample gave rise to the 5 T cell receptor beta chains below, sequenced in a study of control samples from healthy donors and cancer patients. Libraries were prepared by immunoSEQ multiplex PCR; TCRdb keeps only in-frame clonotypes and omits some of them. The sample carries 40,000 to 45,000 clones, around 70% recorded once. Sequencing was done on a sample of formalin-fixed, paraffin-embedded tissue. These receptors were taken from a male donor with melanoma.

This clone was seen repeatedly, ten times or more. The V call is TRBV5-1, the J call TRBJ2-1; 8 nucleotides agree with TRBD2. The germline V gene has CDR1 SGHRS and CDR2 YFSETQ. The CDR3 is 13 residues long. J gave up 5 bases and V 7 bases, and 5 bases lay outside the gene matches. The CDR3 sequence is CASDAGLDNEQFF. The DNA for the CDR3 is TGCGCCAGCGATGCGGGACTAGACAATGAGCAGTTCTTC.

The rearrangement links TRBV6-5 to TRBJ2-7, with unresolved D. Per the germline V gene, CDR1 is MNHEY and CDR2 is SVGAGI. CDR3 size: 12 residues. The germline V and J ends were trimmed by 0 bases and 3 bases, with 3 bases remaining between them. The CDR3 DNA reads TGTGCCAGCAGTTACTCGGACTACGAGCAGTACTTC. Translating it yields CASSYSDYEQYF.

In its sample, this clone was seen once. This chain connects TRBV27 to TRBJ2-5, with TRBD2 matching over 12 bases. Germline CDR1 and CDR2: MNHEY and SMNVEV (reference sequence). The CDR3 length is 18 residues. Unmatched junction bases numbered 14, after V lost 5 bases and J lost 4 bases. This chain's CDR3 is CASSARPSGRAVRETQYF. CDR3 bases: TGTGCCAGCAGTGCCAGGCCTAGCGGGAGGGCCGTCAGAGAGACCCAGTACTTC.

The V gene is TRBV28, the J gene TRBJ2-4; D is unclear. V dropped 5 bases and J dropped 5 bases, with 10 bases sitting between them. From germline, CDR1 is MDHEN and CDR2 SYDVKM. The CDR3 totals 13 residues. The CDR3 is CASSLGYQNIQYF. The CDR3 DNA is TGTGCCAGCAGTCTAGGATACCAAAACATTCAGTACTTC. The full variable domain, in which reference TRBV28 and TRBJ2-4 provide the parts outside the CDR3, is DVKVTQSSRYLVKRTGEKVFLECVQDMDHENMFWYRQDPGLGLRLIYFSYDVKMKEKGDIPEGYSVSREKKERFSLILESASTNQTSMYLCASSLGYQNIQYFGAGTRLSVL.

As concerns this clone: Given a much more abundant clone one base away, this may be a read error. The V call is TRBV28, the J call TRBJ1-5; the D gene is possibly TRBD1 (6 bases). In germline, CDR1 is MDHEN, CDR2 SYDVKM. The length of the CDR3 is 15 residues. CDR3 nucleotides: TGTACCAGCAGTCCCTACACAGGGTACAATCAGCCCCAGCATTTT. Amino acids: CTSSPYTGYNQPQHF.